Presented here are 8 T cell receptor beta chains from one specimen sequenced in a study of cytomegalovirus exposure and HLA in healthy donors (dated by TCRdb to the late 2010s). Receptors were amplified or captured by the immunoSEQ multiplex PCR assay. TCRdb carries this immuneACCESS record with in-frame sequences only. Its versions omit some clonotypes, under half of them owing to an unresolved V gene in the studies checked, with the rest unexplained. A total of 160,000 or so clones appear in this sample, 84% of them only once. The ten biggest clones cover 10% to 13% of the sample. Sequenced: PBMCs. These receptors all stem from a man aged 25-45 years in good health and CMV-seropositive.

The V gene is TRBV11-2, the J gene TRBJ2-7, with 7 bases that match TRBD2. The ends lost 3 bases at V and 4 bases at J; junction bases unmatched: 0. CDR1 SGHAT and CDR2 FQNNGV come from the germline V gene. This CDR3 is 12 amino acids long. DNA of the CDR3: TGTGCCAGCAGCTTCGGGGGGTACGAGCAGTACTTC. Translation: CASSFGGYEQYF.

J is TRBJ2-5 and V is TRBV11-2, with 8 bases lining up with TRBD2. Germline V gene data show CDR1 as SGHAT and CDR2 as FQNNGV. Germline trimming cut 5 bases from V and 2 bases from J; bases unmatched to any gene: 10. The CDR3 loop spans 16 amino acids. The CDR3, as DNA: TGTGCCAGCAGCCCATACTCCGGGAGGGCACAAGAGACCCAGTACTTC. Translation gives CASSPYSGRAQETQYF.

The DNA of the CDR3 is TGTGCCAGCAGCACGGGGGGCAGGGGGCAACCCTACGAGCAGTACTTC. It encodes CASSTGGRGQPYEQYF. J is TRBJ2-7 and V is TRBV5-6; the D gene is possibly TRBD1 (8 bases). Germline CDR1 SGHDT, CDR2 YYEEEE. Trimming shortened V by 4 bases and J by 2 bases, and 19 bases separated the two germline ends. The CDR3 totals 16 residues.

The V call is TRBV7-9, the J call TRBJ2-7; weak D call: TRBD2 (8 bases). The CDR3 is made up of 14 amino acids. Germline lookup yields CDR1 SEHNR and CDR2 FQNEAQ (reference sequence). V shed 5 bases and J shed 6 bases, with 17 bases lying between them. CDR3 sequence (DNA): TGTGCCAGCAGCCCGGGGGGGACAGTCCCCGAGCAGTACTTC. Its protein product is CASSPGGTVPEQYF.

With respect to this clone: A junction end diverges from the germline sequence, so it may reflect a read error. The rearrangement links TRBV27 to TRBJ2-3; 7 bases match TRBD2. CDR3 length: 14 residues. Germline CDR1 and CDR2: MNHEY and SMNVEV (reference sequence). In DNA, the CDR3 is TGTGCCAGCAGTTTACCGGGGGGAACAGGTACGCAGTATTTT. This gives the protein CASSLPGGTGTQYF.

This clone appeared a few times. This rearrangement joins TRBV4-3 to TRBJ2-1, with 11 bases aligning to TRBD1. This CDR3 is 16 amino acids long. V was pared by 3 bases and J by 8 bases, with 9 bases of the junction left unmatched. CDR1 is LGHNA, CDR2 YSLEER, per germline. The CDR3 region is CASSHPTGTGGYEQFF. DNA of the CDR3: TGCGCCAGCAGCCATCCCACCGGGACAGGGGGATATGAGCAGTTCTTC.

The chain joins TRBV6-6 to TRBJ2-7; D possibly corresponds to TRBD1 (6 bases). The CDR3 contains 15 residues. CDR1 is MNHNY, CDR2 SVGAGI, per germline (reference sequence). Trimming removed 0 bases from V and 6 bases from J, with 15 bases in between. The CDR3 nucleotides read TGTGCCAGCAGTTACTCGATAAGGGGGTTAGGCGAGCAGTACTTC. Protein: CASSYSIRGLGEQYF.

The chain is built from TRBV29-1 and TRBJ1-4; D possibly corresponds to TRBD1 (5 bases). V dropped 4 bases and J dropped 3 bases, with 15 bases sitting between them. The CDR3 is made up of 15 amino acids. Germline V gives CDR1 SQVTM, CDR2 ANQGSEA. The DNA for the CDR3 is TGCAGCGTTGCCGGCATCGGGGGGGCTAATGAAAAACTGTTTTTT. Its translation: CSVAGIGGANEKLFF. Full variable domain (outside the CDR3, taken from reference TRBV29-1 and TRBJ1-4): SAVISQKPSRDICQRGTSLTIQCQVDSQVTMMFWYRQQPGQSLTLIATANQGSEATYESGFVIDKFPISRPNLTFSTLTVSNMSPEDSSIYLCSVAGIGGANEKLFFGSGTQLSVL.